This T cell receptor beta chain appears in the sequencing data of a study of T cells in Graves' hyperthyroidism and ophthalmopathy (dated by TCRdb to between 2018 and 2021). In the study overall: Peripheral blood was collected at initial diagnosis, before any treatment. A discovery cohort of around 100 patients, roughly 45 with Graves' ophthalmopathy and roughly 59 with stable Graves' hyperthyroidism, was used to find distinguishing TCR V-J signatures. Prospective prediction of ophthalmopathy was tested in an independent validation cohort consisting of 18 to 20 hyperthyroidism patients and more than 15 patients who later progressed to ophthalmopathy. For training and testing, the roughly 97 patients in the discovery cohort were randomly divided in a 7:3 ratio. Thyroid tissue and blood T-cell repertoires from six Graves' hyperthyroidism patients were also compared in the study. Following sampling, methimazole starting at 30 mg daily was given to hyperthyroidism patients, and high-dose intravenous methylprednisolone was given to ophthalmopathy patients. According to the paper, TCR Vbeta CDR3 sequencing was carried out on around 140 peripheral blood samples, which came from around 43 ophthalmopathy, 70 to 80 hyperthyroidism and approximately 17 progressor patients.

The TCR beta CDR3 regions were amplified from RNA transcripts. The first round of RT-PCR for the TCR CDR3 was performed with the HTBI primer set and the Qiagen OneStep RT-PCR kit. Libraries were constructed in a second round of multiplex PCR, after which size selection and purification were performed. Libraries were sequenced paired-end with 100 bp reads on an Illumina HiSeq2000. In the authors' own workflow: SOAPnuke was used to process the raw data, with reads discarded if the reads contained adapters or uncalled bases, had a mean Phred below 15, or lacked an exact constant-primer or identifier match. COPE v1.2.5 was used to merge the high-quality paired reads, and each unique nucleotide sequence was defined as a clonotype. MiTCR v1.1 was used to align the clonotypes against IMGT TRBV, TRBD and TRBJ reference segments. The analysis was restricted to V-J combinations with a frequency above 0.0001, which together covered just over 98% of the repertoires. The TCS score was defined as F50 (clonal expansion) divided by E x V (chaos), with BLOSUM62-based TCRdist calculated between CDR3 peptides within each V-J. Welch's t-statistics and random forest reduced several hundred V-J features to 13, which were used in a naive Bayes classifier (R e1071). TCRdb passed the public sequencing reads through fastp at Q25 and MiXCR, retaining productive beta sequences. One record per CDR3 amino acid sequence lists the most common genes and DNA. The V and J calls were not made by the authors but by TCRdb's processing. The sample profile shows 700,000 or so distinct CDR3 sequences; around 17% of them were found once. Roughly 8% of the sample goes to the ten largest clones.

In its sample, this clonotype was seen a few times. What this receptor recognizes is not known. Base qualities are missing; no much larger clone stands one base away. A patient counted as having stable Graves' hyperthyroidism if no progression to ophthalmopathy occurred over 18 months of follow-up. Hyperthyroidism patients were newly diagnosed, had a disease duration of under 2 months, and were aged 18 to 65 years. Patients with uncontrolled infections, other autoimmune diseases, pregnancy or lactation were excluded. Clinical symptoms, serum thyroxine and TRAb, thyroid ultrasound, and orbital computed tomography formed the basis for the diagnoses. PBMCs were isolated from about 10 ml of fresh peripheral blood by Ficoll-Paque density gradient centrifugation. Total RNA was extracted using Trizol reagent, and RNA quality was assessed on an Agilent 2100 Bioanalyzer. What the research found in general, with its limitations: Ophthalmopathy was separated from stable hyperthyroidism by a 13 V-J signature model, with 85% to 90% sensitivity and approximately 81% specificity obtained in cross-validation and 80%/75% obtained in testing. During validation, the model predicted progression to ophthalmopathy a median of roughly 7.1 months ahead of onset, with almost 71% sensitivity and roughly 72% specificity. Blood samples also contained most of the expanded thyroid clonotypes (frequency above 0.001), which suggests that blood repertoires may reflect thyroid immune responses. Sample size was not statistically predetermined, and blinding of investigators to group allocation was not performed.

Spanning cysteine to phenylalanine, the CDR3 consists of 13 amino acids. Of the read, only the CDR3 DNA is kept; its 39 bases are in frame from base 1. After removal of 9 bases from V and 6 bases from J, the junction retains 3 bases not matched to a gene. The germline V gene sets CDR1 to KGHDR and CDR2 to SFDVKD. The sequence was obtained from a man younger than 35 with Graves' hyperthyroidism. Sequenced input: blood. The chain is encoded by TRBV24-1 joined to TRBJ1-5, with TRBD1 identical over 11 junction bases. The CDR3 region: CATGGTGGQPQHF. The bases are TGTGCCACCGGTGGGACAGGGGGTCAGCCCCAGCATTTT.